This T cell receptor (beta chain) was observed in a study of CD8 T cells in ankylosing spondylitis. Study conclusions and caveats: Several of the motif variants were reported before in synovial fluid and blood from reactive arthritis. Disease-associated clones were reportedly significantly overrepresented in matched ankylosing spondylitis synovial fluid. What appeared characteristic of ankylosing spondylitis blood was a TCR beta motif of eight highly homologous variants.

A note on this clonotype: Its antigen is undetermined.

For TCR beta, libraries came from quantitative 5'-RACE with molecular barcodes. TCRdb redid the calling of the 5' RACE reads with MiXCR, one entry per CDR3 protein. Found here are about 540,000 distinct CDR3 sequences, roughly 13% of them singletons; the top ten hold approximately 6.2%. The sequencing sample was made of blood, either unsorted or a sorted T cell fraction (not recorded which). The clonotype comes from a male donor with ankylosing spondylitis.

CDR3 coding DNA: TGCAGTGCTAGCGCGGGCCCAGGGAATGAGCAGTTCTTC. It specifies CSASAGPGNEQFF. The rearrangement uses TRBV20-1 and TRBJ2-1, with D perhaps assigned TRBD1 or TRBD2 (5 bases each). With 3 bases removed from V and 7 bases from J, the gap between germline ends came to 13 bases. This CDR3 spans 13 amino acids. The V gene's germline CDR1 is DFQATT and CDR2 SNEGSKA (reference sequence).